This T cell receptor (beta chain) stems from a study of CD4 T cells in relation to SARS-CoV-2 and coronaviruses (dated by TCRdb to the early 2020s). In the study overall: The ViraFEST assay cultured PBMCs with antigen for more than eight days, then sequenced TCR beta CDR3s to find antigen-specific clonal expansions. An HIV-1 Nef peptide pool or a no-peptide culture served as the negative reference condition. HLA restriction was mapped for shared crossreactive spike epitopes using patient-derived lymphoblastoid cell lines. The study assessed, at the TCR clonotype level, memory CD4+ T cell crossreactivity between SARS-CoV-2 and common cold coronavirus spike proteins. The Adaptive Biotechnologies TCR-sequencing kit was used for samples from a few pre-COVID donors and for the naive versus memory experiments, whereas the other data were Illumina-based. A different TCR-beta assay, based on Illumina, was used to sequence expansion assays from other donors in the study. General findings and caveats noted by the study authors: In roughly two thirds of donors, memory CD4+ clonotypes turned up that crossrecognized SARS-CoV-2 and at least one common cold coronavirus spike. Small numbers of patients and of tested TCRs limited the study. No donor contributed both pre-pandemic and post-infection samples, which limited tracing the source of pre-existing responses. Significantly weaker SARS-CoV-2-driven expansion was shown by crossreactive clones than by monoreactive clones, consistent with antigenic imprinting. Crossreactivity analysis centred on spike protein, so crossreactivity against other viral proteins was not assessed.

V is cut by 5 bases and J by 0 bases, and the space between the germline ends is 19 bases. The CDR3 runs 17 residues from the cysteine to the phenylalanine. The DNA shown is the 51-base CDR3, in frame from base 1. Sequences SGHTA (CDR1) and FQGNSA (CDR2) are obtained from the germline V gene. CD4+ T cells from unexposed donors were collected before the COVID-19 pandemic (2011-2018). After approximately eleven days of culture, CD4+ T cells were isolated with the EasySep CD4+ T cell isolation kit. As far as cell numbers permitted, CD4+ T cells from unexposed donors were tested for reactivity against SARS-CoV-2 S and N as well as four spike pools from common cold coronaviruses. PBMCs were cultured at a few million per well in IMDM supplemented with around 5.1% human AB serum and 8 to 10 IU/ml IL-2. Half of the culture medium was replaced with fresh IL-2-containing medium on days 3 and 7. In general, triplicate replicate wells were used for every peptide culture condition. The leukapheresis product used for the unexposed donors was purchased from a commercial source. PBMCs were isolated from leukapheresis product or whole blood by Ficoll-Paque PLUS gradient centrifugation. The PBMCs went either fresh into the expansion assay or into cryopreservation at -140 degrees C. The QIAamp Micro DNA Kit was used to extract genomic DNA from the CD4+ T cells.

This clone has more than one count but fewer than ten. The clone's antigen remains unknown. Base qualities are not recorded, but no much larger clone differs from it by a single base. The method behind the library was the immunoSEQ multiplex PCR assay. As for the authors' bioinformatics: Preprocessing removed nonproductive sequences and CDR3s not starting with C, not ending with F or W, or shorter than 7 amino acids. Antigen-specific clonotypes were called with the MANAFEST web app on the basis of expansion relative to the reference and to other culture wells. A clone was considered positive if the clone showed significant expansion compared with the reference culture in 2 of 3 replicate wells at an FDR below 0.05. To be called positive, a clone also had to show significant expansion compared with every other tandem well and an odds ratio greater than 5. CDR3 homology was measured as pairwise Levenshtein distance, computed with the stringdist R package after trimming three terminal residues from each end. This is the immuneACCESS table as TCRdb keeps it, with only in-frame sequences that have V and J called. A part of the clones is gone; compared with another copy, unresolved V genes explain less than half, and the rest is unexplained. That table gives V, J and clone size, and the DNA gave D and trimming. The sample table records tens of thousands of clones; about 78% of these occur just once. The leading ten clones occupy 12% of the sample.

The clonotype comes from a human donor in good health. Material for sequencing was CD4+ T cells from PBMCs, cultured in vitro. The rearranged segments are TRBV7-2 and TRBJ1-1; no D segment can be confidently identified. The CDR3 amino acid sequence is: CASSISWTGRMNTEAFF. Here is the DNA: TGTGCCAGCAGCATTAGTTGGACTGGGCGGATGAACACTGAAGCTTTCTTT.